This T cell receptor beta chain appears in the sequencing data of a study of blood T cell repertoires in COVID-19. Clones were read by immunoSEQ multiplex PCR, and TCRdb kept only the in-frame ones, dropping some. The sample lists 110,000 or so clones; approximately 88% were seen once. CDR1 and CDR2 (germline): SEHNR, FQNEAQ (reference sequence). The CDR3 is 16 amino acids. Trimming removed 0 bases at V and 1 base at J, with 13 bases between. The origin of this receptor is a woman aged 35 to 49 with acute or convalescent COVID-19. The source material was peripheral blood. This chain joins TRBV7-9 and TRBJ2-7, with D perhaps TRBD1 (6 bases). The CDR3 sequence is CASSLAGSRGSYEQYF. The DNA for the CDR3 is TGTGCCAGCAGCTTAGCTGGTAGTAGGGGGTCCTACGAGCAGTACTTC.